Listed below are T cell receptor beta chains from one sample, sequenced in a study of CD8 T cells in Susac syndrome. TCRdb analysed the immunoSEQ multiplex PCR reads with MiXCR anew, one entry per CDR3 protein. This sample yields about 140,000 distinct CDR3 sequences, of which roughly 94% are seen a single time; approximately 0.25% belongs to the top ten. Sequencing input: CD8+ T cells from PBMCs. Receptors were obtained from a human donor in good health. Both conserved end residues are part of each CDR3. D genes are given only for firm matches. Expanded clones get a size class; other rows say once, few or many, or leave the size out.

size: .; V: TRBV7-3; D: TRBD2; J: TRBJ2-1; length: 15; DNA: TGTGCCAGCAGCTCAGGGACTAGCGGGGACAATGAGCAGTTCTTC; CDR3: CASSSGTSGDNEQFF
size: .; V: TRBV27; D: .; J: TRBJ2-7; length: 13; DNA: TGTGCCAGCAGTTTGGGCATCTCCTACGAGCAGTACTTC; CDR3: CASSLGISYEQYF
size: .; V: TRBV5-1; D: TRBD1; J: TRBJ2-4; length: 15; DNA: TGCGCCAGCAGCTTTGGCGGCGACAGGGAAAACATTCAGTACTTC; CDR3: CASSFGGDRENIQYF
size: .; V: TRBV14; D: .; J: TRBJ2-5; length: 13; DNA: TGTGCCAGCAGCCAATTCGTCAGGGAGACCCAGTACTTC; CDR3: CASSQFVRETQYF
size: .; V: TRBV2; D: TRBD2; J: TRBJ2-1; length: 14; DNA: TGTGCCAGCACCCCCGCGGGAGCGGGGAATGAGCAGTTCTTC; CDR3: CASTPAGAGNEQFF
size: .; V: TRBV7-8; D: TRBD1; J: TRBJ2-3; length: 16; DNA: TGTGCCAGCAGCGCCCTCGGGACAGGGGCCGCAGATACGCAGTATTTT; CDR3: CASSALGTGAADTQYF
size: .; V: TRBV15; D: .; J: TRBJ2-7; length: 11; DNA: TGTGCCACCAGGAGAGGGGACGAGCAGTACTTC; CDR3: CATRRGDEQYF
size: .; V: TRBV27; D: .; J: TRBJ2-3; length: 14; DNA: TGTGCCAGCAGTTTTACGGAATTCACAGATACGCAGTATTTT; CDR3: CASSFTEFTDTQYF
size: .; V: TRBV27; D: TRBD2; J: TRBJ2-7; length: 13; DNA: TGTGCCAGCAGCATACTAGCGGGAGGCGAGCAGTACTTC; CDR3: CASSILAGGEQYF
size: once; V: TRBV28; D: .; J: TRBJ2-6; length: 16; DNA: TGTGCCAGCAGTTTAATGGGGGCGTCTGGGGCCAACGTCCTGACTTTC; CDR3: CASSLMGASGANVLTF
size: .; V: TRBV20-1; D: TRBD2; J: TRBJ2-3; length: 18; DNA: TGCAGTGCTAGAATGCGGGGACTAGCGGCATTCCGGGCAGATACGCAGTATTTT; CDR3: CSARMRGLAAFRADTQYF
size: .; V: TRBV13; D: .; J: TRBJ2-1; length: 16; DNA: TGTGCCAGCAGCTCGGCCGGGGGATTACGGAACAATGAGCAGTTCTTC; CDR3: CASSSAGGLRNNEQFF
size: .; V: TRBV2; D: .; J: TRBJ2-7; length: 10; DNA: TGTGCCAGCAGTGAGGACGAGCAGTACTTC; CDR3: CASSEDEQYF
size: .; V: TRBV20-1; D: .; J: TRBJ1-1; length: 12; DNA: TGCAGTGCTTCCGACAGCTGGACTGAAGCTTTCTTT; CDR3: CSASDSWTEAFF
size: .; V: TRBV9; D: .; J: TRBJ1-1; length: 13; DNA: TGTGCCAGCAGCCTCGAATTTTCCACTGAAGCTTTCTTT; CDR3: CASSLEFSTEAFF
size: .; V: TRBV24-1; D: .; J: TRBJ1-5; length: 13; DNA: TGTGCCACCAGTCACAGGTACAATCAGCCCCAGCATTTT; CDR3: CATSHRYNQPQHF
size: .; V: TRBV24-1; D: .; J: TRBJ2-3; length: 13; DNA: TGTGCCACTCGGGACGGCAACACAGATACGCAGTATTTT; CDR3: CATRDGNTDTQYF
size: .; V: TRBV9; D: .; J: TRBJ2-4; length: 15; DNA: TGTGCCAGCAGCGTAGGAGGGTCGGCCAAAAACATTCAGTACTTC; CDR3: CASSVGGSAKNIQYF
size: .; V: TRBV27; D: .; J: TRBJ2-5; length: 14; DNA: TGTGCCAGCGGAGGGGGGTACACCCAAGAGACCCAGTACTTC; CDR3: CASGGGYTQETQYF
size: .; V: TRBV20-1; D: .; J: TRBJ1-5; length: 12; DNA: TGCAGTGCAAGAGGGTGGGATCAGCCCCAGCATTTT; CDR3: CSARGWDQPQHF
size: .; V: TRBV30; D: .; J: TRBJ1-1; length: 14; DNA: TGTGCCTGGATGGTGGACTCACGGAACACTGAAGCTTTCTTT; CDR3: CAWMVDSRNTEAFF
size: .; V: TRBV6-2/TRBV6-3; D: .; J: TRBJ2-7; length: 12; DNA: TGTGCCAGCAGTTACTACACCTACGAGCAGTACTTC; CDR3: CASSYYTYEQYF
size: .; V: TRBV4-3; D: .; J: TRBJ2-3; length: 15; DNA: TGCGCCAGCAGCCATATAGGGCGGGACACAGATACGCAGTATTTT; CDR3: CASSHIGRDTDTQYF
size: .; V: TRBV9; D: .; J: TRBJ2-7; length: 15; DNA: TGTGCCAGCAGCGCCTCCGGGAACTCGGGGTACGAGCAGTACTTC; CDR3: CASSASGNSGYEQYF
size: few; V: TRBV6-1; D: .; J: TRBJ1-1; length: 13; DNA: TGTGCCAGCAGCCCCGGACGGTACACTGAAGCTTTCTTT; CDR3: CASSPGRYTEAFF
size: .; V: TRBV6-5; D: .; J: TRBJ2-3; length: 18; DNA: TGTGCCAGCAGTTACTCGCCCCTACCCGGGACTAGCACAGATACGCAGTATTTT; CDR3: CASSYSPLPGTSTDTQYF
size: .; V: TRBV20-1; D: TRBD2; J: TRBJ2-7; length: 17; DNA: TGCAGTGCCCTAGATAATCAGGTTGCTAGCGGGAGAGAAGAGCAGTACTTC; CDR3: CSALDNQVASGREEQYF
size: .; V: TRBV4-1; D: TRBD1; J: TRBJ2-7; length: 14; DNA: TGCGCCAGCAGCCAAGCAAGGACAGGTGACGAGCAGTACTTC; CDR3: CASSQARTGDEQYF
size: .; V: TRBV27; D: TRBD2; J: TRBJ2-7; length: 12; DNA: TGCGCTAGCGGGAAAAGTTCCCACGAGCAGTACTTC; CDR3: CASGKSSHEQYF
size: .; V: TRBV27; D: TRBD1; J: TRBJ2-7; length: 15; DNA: TGTGCCAGCAGTCGACCGGGACAGGGTCTTGCCGAGCAGTACTTC; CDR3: CASSRPGQGLAEQYF
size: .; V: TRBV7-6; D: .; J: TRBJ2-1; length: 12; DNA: TGTGCCAGCAGCTTTGGAGGTCCTGAGCAGTTCTTC; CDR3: CASSFGGPEQFF
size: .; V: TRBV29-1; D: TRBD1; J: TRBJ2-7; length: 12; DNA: TGCAGCGTTGAGGGACAGGGGAACGAGCAGTACTTC; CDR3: CSVEGQGNEQYF
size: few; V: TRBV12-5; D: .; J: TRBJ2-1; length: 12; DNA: TGTGCTAGTGGTTTGGCCTACAATGAGCAGTTCTTC; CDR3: CASGLAYNEQFF
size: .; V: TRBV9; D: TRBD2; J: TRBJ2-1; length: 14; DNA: TGTGCCAGCAGCGTAACTAGCGGGAGCGAAGAGCAGTTCTTC; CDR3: CASSVTSGSEEQFF
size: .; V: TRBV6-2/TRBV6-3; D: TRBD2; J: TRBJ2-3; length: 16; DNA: TGTGCCAGCACGCCTCTAGCGGGAGGGCCAAAAGATACGCAGTATTTT; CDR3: CASTPLAGGPKDTQYF